These T cell receptor beta chains were read from a single sample in a study of regulatory T cells in long-lasting Graves disease. TCRdb recomputed calls from the multiplex PCR reads with MiXCR, one row per CDR3 protein. Of around 250,000 distinct CDR3 sequences detected, 18% appear once; the ten largest clones hold about 14%. This sample also appeared in a second study, on T cells in Graves' hyperthyroidism and ophthalmopathy.

The sample in question was peripheral blood mononuclear cells (PBMCs), obtained at new diagnosis, from a patient treated with antithyroid drugs. The receptors come from a woman aged 25-40 years with Graves disease. Both conserved end residues are part of each CDR3. A clone size is listed for some rows: how often the clone was seen (once, few, many), or a class if it is expanded.

CDR3aa: CSARVAGYSNQPQHF
v_gene: TRBV20-1
abundance: many

CDR3aa: CSANPETTNEKLFF
v_gene: TRBV20-1
abundance: many

CDR3aa: CASSPQLQETQYF
v_gene: TRBV18
abundance: .

CDR3aa: CASSLATQRGPQETQYF
v_gene: TRBV7-2
abundance: many

CDR3aa: CASSLHRVRFF
v_gene: TRBV7-4
abundance: many

CDR3aa: CASSRDRVEWKLFF
v_gene: TRBV6-1
abundance: few

CDR3aa: CASSVGLASSYEQYF
v_gene: TRBV27
abundance: few

CDR3aa: CSAQEYSNQPQHF
v_gene: TRBV20-1
abundance: many

CDR3aa: CASSQVQGDAREQFF
v_gene: TRBV4-1
abundance: many

CDR3aa: CASSQAGNEQFF
v_gene: TRBV4-1
abundance: .

CDR3aa: CASSPIEAFF
v_gene: TRBV7-6
abundance: many

CDR3aa: CASSEDRDSYDSNQPQHF
v_gene: TRBV2
abundance: many

CDR3aa: CATSKTGYNEQFF
v_gene: TRBV24-1
abundance: many

CDR3aa: CASSKREASYTF
v_gene: TRBV12-3/TRBV12-4
abundance: many

CDR3aa: CASSLAVRRVNTEAFF
v_gene: TRBV5-1
abundance: many

CDR3aa: CASSRTSGGVYNEQFF
v_gene: TRBV7-2
abundance: few

CDR3aa: CASSTEWDSGAEAFF
v_gene: TRBV2
abundance: many

CDR3aa: CASSPAGRGFAKLFF
v_gene: TRBV18
abundance: many

CDR3aa: CAGGTRGGARIEDNEQFF
v_gene: TRBV7-9
abundance: many

CDR3aa: CATSRDTQGDEQYF
v_gene: TRBV15
abundance: many

CDR3aa: CASSEVPVNSPLHF
v_gene: TRBV6-2/TRBV6-3
abundance: many

CDR3aa: CASSSPGTGVSYEQYF
v_gene: TRBV2
abundance: .

CDR3aa: CASSDDGQPQHF
v_gene: TRBV2
abundance: many

CDR3aa: CSAVTTGGSHEQYF
v_gene: TRBV20-1
abundance: many

CDR3aa: CASSIVTGVQEKLFF
v_gene: TRBV12-3/TRBV12-4
abundance: many

CDR3aa: CASSFATFTDTQYF
v_gene: TRBV7-2
abundance: many

CDR3aa: CASSLRAESYGYTF
v_gene: TRBV7-2
abundance: many

CDR3aa: CSARVPKQAGELFF
v_gene: TRBV20-1
abundance: many

CDR3aa: CAISESVGLGEDEQFF
v_gene: TRBV10-3
abundance: many

CDR3aa: CASSVGQGPYEQYF
v_gene: TRBV5-8
abundance: many

CDR3aa: CASGSVLYQPQHF
v_gene: TRBV6-1
abundance: many

CDR3aa: CASRGDSTNSPLHF
v_gene: TRBV2
abundance: many

CDR3aa: CASSQATGAFGYTF
v_gene: TRBV4-1
abundance: many

CDR3aa: CASRGQSDEQFF
v_gene: TRBV5-1
abundance: many

CDR3aa: CSARDRFRQVDSPLHF
v_gene: TRBV20-1
abundance: many

CDR3aa: CASSLDANTEAFF
v_gene: TRBV7-8
abundance: many

CDR3aa: CASSYLTGGGAYEQYF
v_gene: TRBV18
abundance: .

CDR3aa: CASRPGGLFSPLHF
v_gene: TRBV27
abundance: few

CDR3aa: CASSSSGRATTGELFF
v_gene: TRBV7-9
abundance: many

CDR3aa: CATGGRRGNTEAFF
v_gene: TRBV5-1
abundance: many

CDR3aa: CASSLKPPNSPEQFF
v_gene: TRBV11-2
abundance: .

CDR3aa: CASSDLVDRGETQYF
v_gene: TRBV25-1
abundance: many

CDR3aa: CASSQPVQANEQFF
v_gene: TRBV4-1
abundance: many

CDR3aa: CASSSGGGNPTGANVLTF
v_gene: TRBV5-1
abundance: .

CDR3aa: CASSQDPDRVNTEAFF
v_gene: TRBV4-1
abundance: few

CDR3aa: CASSQGPTKPLSGNTIYF
v_gene: TRBV4-1
abundance: many

CDR3aa: CASSLSRVQNIQYF
v_gene: TRBV27
abundance: .

CDR3aa: CASSYEGSSYNEQFF
v_gene: TRBV6-2/TRBV6-3
abundance: many